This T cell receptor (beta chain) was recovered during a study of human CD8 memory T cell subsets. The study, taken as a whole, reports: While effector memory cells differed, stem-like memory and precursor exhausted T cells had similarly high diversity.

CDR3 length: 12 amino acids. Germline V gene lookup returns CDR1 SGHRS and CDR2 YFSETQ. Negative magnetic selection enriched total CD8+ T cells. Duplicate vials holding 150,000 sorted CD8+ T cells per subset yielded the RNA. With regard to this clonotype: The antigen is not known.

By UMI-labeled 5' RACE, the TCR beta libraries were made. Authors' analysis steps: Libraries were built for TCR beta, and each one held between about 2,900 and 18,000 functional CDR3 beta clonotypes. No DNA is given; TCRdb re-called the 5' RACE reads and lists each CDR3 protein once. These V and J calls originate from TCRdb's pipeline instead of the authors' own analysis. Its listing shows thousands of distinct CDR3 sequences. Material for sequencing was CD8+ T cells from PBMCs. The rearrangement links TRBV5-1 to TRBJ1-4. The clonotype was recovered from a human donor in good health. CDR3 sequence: CASYDDSEKLFF. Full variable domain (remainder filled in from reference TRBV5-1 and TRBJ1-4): KAGVTQTPRYLIKTRGQQVTLSCSPISGHRSVSWYQQTPGQGLQFLFEYFSETQRNKGNFPGRFSGRQFSNSRSEMNVSTLELGDSALYLCASYDDSEKLFFGSGTQLSVL.